The TCR beta chain described here comes from a study of cytomegalovirus exposure and HLA in healthy donors. Findings and limits, study-wide: Cytomegalovirus association was listed for 150 or so TCR beta chains.

The CDR3 loop spans 15 amino acids. Germline V lookup: CDR1 SGHRS, CDR2 YFSETQ. The J segment lost 7 bases and the V segment lost 3 bases, leaving 7 bases of the junction unmatched. Generated by immunoSEQ multiplex PCR, the TCRdb table keeps only in-frame clones and is missing some. The sample gives tens of thousands of clones, around 82% of which show up once; around an eighth is in the top ten. On this clone itself: Its target is not known.

This TCR derives from a woman between 18 and 30 years old in good health and CMV-seropositive. The chain uses TRBV5-1 and TRBJ2-1; TRBD1 agrees at 10 bases. The sequencing sample was made of PBMCs. The CDR3 sequence: CASSSGQGDLNEQFF. The CDR3 DNA reads TGCGCCAGCAGCTCCGGACAGGGGGATTTGAATGAGCAGTTCTTC.